The source of this T cell receptor beta chain is a study of T-cell reconstitution after alpha-beta-depleted transplantation in children. General study findings and limits: Several hundred expanded graft clones reportedly gave rise to the alpha-beta T cells present about two months after transplant. Newly produced T cells mostly provided counts and TCRbeta diversity after one year, as hyperexpanded clones declined. In some patients, recipient T cells and intrathymic progenitors surviving conditioning explained high day-60 diversity.

The CDR3 consists of 17 residues. Germline V lookup: CDR1 SGHDN, CDR2 FVKESK. The junction had 4 bases not matched to a gene; V was cut back by 0 bases and J by 5 bases. Using unique molecular identifiers, the investigators prepared the TCRbeta library. TCRdb used MiXCR to reprocess the PCR reads, holding one entry per CDR3 protein. Here the sample spans around 210,000 distinct CDR3 sequences, roughly 6.6% being singletons. About this clonotype: Its antigen remains unknown.

This clonotype originated in a boy aged 2 to 9 with acute lymphoblastic leukemia, due to receive a stem cell transplant. The chain couples TRBV14 to TRBJ2-1; 13 bases align to TRBD2. This specimen was PBMCs, taken before TCRalphabeta/CD19-depleted stem cell transplant. DNA of the CDR3: TGTGCCAGCAGCCAAGATTTCGGACTAGCGGGAGACAATGAGCAGTTCTTC. It codes for CASSQDFGLAGDNEQFF.